The sequence of this T cell receptor (beta chain) was determined in a study of T-cell reconstitution after alpha-beta-depleted transplantation in children (dated by TCRdb to the mid-2010s). Regarding the research as a whole: T-cell immune reconstitution after TCRalphabeta/CD19-depleted allogeneic hematopoietic cell transplantation in children was quantitatively tracked in the study by means of TCR repertoire profiling. Study-wide conclusions, independent of this receptor: In some patients, the high TCRbeta diversity seen at day 60 was put down to recipient T cells and intrathymic progenitors that had survived conditioning. Hyperexpanded clone frequencies declined over subsequent months; after one year, T-cell counts and TCRbeta diversity were mostly attributed to newly produced T cells. The apparently early alphabetaT-cell count recovery about two months after transplant was reportedly dependent on only several hundred rapidly expanded clones derived from non-depleted graft cells.

V is cut back by 4 bases and J by 5 bases, with 15 bases in the junction unmatched. The CDR3 measures 16 amino acids from cysteine to phenylalanine. Only the CDR3 part of the read is kept: 48 bases, read in frame from the first base. The CDR1 and CDR2 encoded by the germline V gene are SGHRS and YFSETQ. In its sample, this clonotype was seen once. The antigen it recognizes is unknown. The sample holds no much larger clone one base away, and base qualities are not on file. The protocol used for the library was PCR. The data were produced on an Illumina HiSeq 2500. TCR libraries were prepared with molecular barcoding, using unique molecular identifiers to normalize TCRbeta repertoire quantification. The public reads were run again by TCRdb, first through fastp at Q25 and then through MiXCR, and only productive beta chains were kept. Entries are consolidated by CDR3 protein sequence, retaining the most common genes and DNA. Within this sample are hundreds of thousands of distinct CDR3 sequences, with 20% to 30% of them counted one time only. The top ten constitute about 4.8% of the sample.

Read against the paper, the sample's treatment or condition label means: allogeneic hematopoietic cell transplantation with graft depleted of TCRalphabeta T cells and CD19 B cells. The children who served as transplant recipients had been given grafts of TCRalphabeta/CD19-depleted allogeneic hematopoietic cells. The sample in question was PBMCs, mostly from graft donor cells, obtained 360 days after TCRalphabeta/CD19-depleted stem cell transplant. The chain is encoded by TRBV5-1 joined to TRBJ2-7, with 7 bases aligning to TRBD1. This clonotype was obtained from a female patient aged 2-15 years who had a stem cell transplant for congenital amegakaryocytic thrombocytopenia, so the T cells may come from the graft donor. The CDR3 amino acid sequence is: CASSKPDRDSRHEQYF. The bases read TGCGCCAGCAGCAAGCCAGACAGGGATTCTCGTCACGAGCAGTACTTC.